This T cell receptor (beta chain) was observed in a study of beta chain features in type 1 diabetes. For the study at large: Examined across all samples were roughly 100 million sorted cells. The study's findings and limits: Compared with healthy donors, patients appeared to share more similar naive, central memory and regulatory TCRB repertoires. There was a moderate but significant shortening of TCRB CDR3s in all four CD4+ subsets of Type 1 diabetes patients. Insertions at VDJ junctions were less frequent in type 1 diabetes patients. These patients also deleted more nucleotides at the same junctions.

Every bit of the isolated RNA underwent reverse transcription, so sequencing read expressed TCRB transcripts. Samples of naive, central memory and regulatory T cells yielded a mean of about 3.5 million reads. Profiled with immunoSEQ multiplex PCR; TCRdb holds only in-frame clones, not every one. The sample contains hundreds of thousands of clones, 11% to 15% of which appear only once. A note on this clone: The target antigen is unknown.

This TCR came from a man aged 18-30 years with type 1 diabetes. Sequenced: naive CD4+ T cells from blood.

The CDR3 loop is CASSQERGTYGYTF. The CDR3 DNA follows: TGCGCCAGCAGCCAAGAGAGGGGAACCTATGGCTACACCTTC. The gene calls are TRBV4-1 and TRBJ1-2, with D perhaps matching TRBD1 (5 bases). The CDR3 has 14 amino acids. In germline, CDR1 is MGHRA, CDR2 YSYEKL. The V gene lost 0 bases and the J gene lost 4 bases, with 9 bases spanning the gap.